This T cell receptor beta chain appears in the sequencing data of a study of cytomegalovirus exposure and HLA in healthy donors. With V trimmed by 5 bases and J by 2 bases, 9 bases remained unmatched. Per the germline V gene, CDR1 is MDHEN and CDR2 is SYDVKM. The CDR3 is made up of 16 amino acids. The table came from immunoSEQ multiplex PCR; TCRdb's copy has only in-frame clones and leaves some out. The data show about 300,000 clones, 88% seen once. The count of this clone is one. This receptor was taken from a woman between 18 and 29 years old in good health and CMV-seronegative. The sequenced sample consisted of PBMCs. The rearrangement links TRBV28 to TRBJ2-5; 9 positions agree with TRBD1. The DNA for the CDR3 is TGTGCCAGCAGTGCCCTGGTGACAGGGGGACAAGAGACCCAGTACTTC. Its translation is CASSALVTGGQETQYF. Full variable domain (remainder filled in from reference TRBV28 and TRBJ2-5): DVKVTQSSRYLVKRTGEKVFLECVQDMDHENMFWYRQDPGLGLRLIYFSYDVKMKEKGDIPEGYSVSREKKERFSLILESASTNQTSMYLCASSALVTGGQETQYFGPGTRLLVL.